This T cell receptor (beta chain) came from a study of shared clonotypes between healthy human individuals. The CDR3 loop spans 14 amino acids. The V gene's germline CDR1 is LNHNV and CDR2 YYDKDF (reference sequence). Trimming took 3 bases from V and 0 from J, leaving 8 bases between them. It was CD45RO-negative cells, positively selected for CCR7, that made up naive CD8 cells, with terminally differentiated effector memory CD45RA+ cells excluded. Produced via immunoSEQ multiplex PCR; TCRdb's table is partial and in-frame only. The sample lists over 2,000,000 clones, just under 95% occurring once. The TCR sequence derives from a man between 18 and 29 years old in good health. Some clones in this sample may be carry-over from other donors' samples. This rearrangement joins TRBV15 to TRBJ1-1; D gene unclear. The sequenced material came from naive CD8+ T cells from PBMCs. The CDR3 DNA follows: TGTGCCACCAGCAGGGGGAATATGAACACTGAAGCTTTCTTT. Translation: CATSRGNMNTEAFF.